The present T cell receptor (beta chain) was sequenced within a study of spatial heterogeneity in lung cancer. Study-level background: There were consistently more beta-chain sequences detected than alpha-chain sequences.

This sample's time point: sample taken at primary tumor resection. The donors were about 72 patients with non-small cell lung cancer that was early-stage and untreated. Tumor, nontumor lung or frozen PBMC supplied whole RNA that was sequenced unsorted. Germline CDR1 reads SGDLS; CDR2 reads YYNGEE. The CDR3 length is 14 residues. V gave up 0 bases and J gave up 2 bases, with 9 bases separating them. The presence of a unique molecular identifier marked each TCR cDNA molecule. MiXCR was run by TCRdb on the 5' RACE reads, yielding one entry per CDR3 protein. The profile shows about 48,000 distinct CDR3 sequences, over 4.5% of them singletons. This clonotype came up many times.

This chain joins TRBV9 and TRBJ2-7; D not resolved. This sample comprised PBMCs, obtained at surgery. This receptor was taken from a male donor with early-stage non-small cell lung cancer. The CDR3 spells CASSVGAATYEQYF. The CDR3, as DNA: TGTGCCAGCAGCGTAGGGGCAGCCACCTACGAGCAGTACTTC.